One and the same sample provided the 25 T cell receptor beta chains below, sequenced in a study of read filtering for tumor transcriptome and immune sequencing. Molecular barcoded adaptors covering alpha/delta and beta/gamma chains were used on approximately 440 ng RNA. TCRdb used MiXCR to reprocess the reads, holding one entry per CDR3 protein. The sample has 100,000 to 150,000 distinct CDR3 sequences, roughly 13% seen once. The specimen sequenced was a population of CD138-negative cells sorted from bone marrow. These receptors were taken from a donor aged 40 or older with multiple myeloma.

This clonotype was found a few times. This may come from a read error, since a much larger clone is one base off. The V call is TRBV10-3, the J call TRBJ2-1, with D possibly being TRBD1 (5 bases). The CDR3 is 15 amino acids. CDR1 and CDR2 from the germline V gene are ENHRY and SYGVKD. V gave up 4 bases and J gave up 6 bases, with 16 bases separating them. The CDR3 is CAISAQGTSVNEQFF. Here the CDR3 DNA reads TGTGCCATCAGTGCTCAGGGAACCTCGGTCAATGAGCAGTTCTTC.

At least ten counts were recorded for this clonotype. This sequence joins TRBV2 and TRBJ1-1, with 8 bases lining up with TRBD1. Trimming cost V 9 bases and J 4 bases; bases outside gene matches: 7. Per the germline V gene, CDR1 is SNHLY and CDR2 is FYNNEI. CDR3 length: 13 residues. The DNA of the CDR3 is TGTGCCAGAGAACCCACAGGGGGCACTGAAGCTTTCTTT. This translates into CAREPTGGTEAFF.

Ten or more counts support this clonotype. The genes are TRBV6-2 or TRBV6-3 and TRBJ1-2; the D gene is possibly TRBD1 (5 bases). The CDR3 runs to 14 residues. CDR1 MNHEY and CDR2 SVGEGT come from the germline V gene. Trimming shortened V by 7 bases and J by 4 bases, and 16 bases separated the two germline ends. CDR3 amino acids: CASIRNQGFYGYTF. CDR3 bases: TGTGCCAGCATCCGAAATCAGGGATTCTATGGCTACACCTTC.

This clonotype was found many times. The chain is built from TRBV5-1 and TRBJ2-1, with D tentatively TRBD1 (5 bases). The CDR3 has 14 amino acids. CDR1 is SGHRS and CDR2 is YFSETQ in the germline V gene. V lost 0 bases, J lost 7 bases, and 11 bases lay in between. The CDR3 DNA reads as TGCGCCAGCAGCTTGGCCGGACAATATAATGAGCAGTTCTTC. Protein sequence: CASSLAGQYNEQFF.

The V call is TRBV29-1, the J call TRBJ2-2; D may be TRBD2 (6 bases). Trimming left V 7 bases short and J 5 bases short, with 26 bases between. CDR3 size: 17 residues. Germline lookup yields CDR1 SQVTM and CDR2 ANQGSEA. The CDR3 protein is CSAEPRERALGTGELFF. Written as DNA, the CDR3 is TGCAGCGCCGAGCCCCGGGAGAGGGCCCTTGGGACCGGGGAGCTGTTTTTT.

This clonotype occurred many times. CDR3 sequence (DNA): TGTGCCACCAGCAGTGCCCGGGGGGGAGGTTACGAGCAGTACTTC. Translating gives CATSSARGGGYEQYF. The chain recombines TRBV15 with TRBJ2-7, with 8 bases aligning to TRBD2. CDR3 length: 15 residues. Germline loops: CDR1 LNHNV, CDR2 YYDKDF (reference sequence). The ends lost 3 bases at V and 4 bases at J; junction bases unmatched: 8.

The chain uses TRBV6-6 and TRBJ2-1; 9 nucleotides match TRBD2. The CDR3 is 16 amino acids. Germline CDR1 MNHNY, CDR2 SVGAGI (reference sequence). CDR3 coding DNA: TGTGCTGGCAGCGAAACCCATAGCGGGAGTTCCAATGAGCAGTTCTTC. Amino acids: CAGSETHSGSSNEQFF.

Details on this clonotype: A much larger clone is a single base away; this may be a read error. The CDR3 nucleotides read TGTGCCGGCAGCGCCTACGAGCAGTACTTC. As protein: CAGSAYEQYF. The chain is built from TRBV27 and TRBJ2-7; D unresolved. Germline loops: CDR1 MNHEY, CDR2 SMNVEV (reference sequence). This CDR3 comprises 10 residues.

To note about this clonotype: At one end, the junction sequence differs from germline, possibly due to a read error. The chain uses TRBV5-1 and TRBJ2-1, with D possibly matching TRBD2 (5 bases). The germline gives CDR1 SGHRS, CDR2 YFSETQ. CDR3 length: 14 amino acids. CDR3 residues: CASSLADSYNEQSF. The CDR3 DNA follows: TGCGCCAGCAGCTTGGCGGACTCTTACAATGAGCAGTCCTTC.

In this sample, this clonotype turned up many times. This rearrangement joins TRBV24-1 to TRBJ2-1; D is perhaps TRBD1 (5 bases). The CDR3 totals 15 residues. Germline V CDR1 and CDR2: KGHDR, SFDVKD. V was cut by 3 bases and J by 0 bases, with 8 bases left in between. The CDR3 nucleotides read TGTGCCACCAGTGATGGGGCTAGCTCCTACAATGAGCAGTTCTTC. Its translation is CATSDGASSYNEQFF.

This clonotype was observed many times. The rearrangement uses TRBV19 and TRBJ2-1, with unresolved D. The ends were cut back, 5 bases at V and 3 bases at J, with 11 bases in the middle. The CDR3 is made up of 14 amino acids. In germline, CDR1 is LNHDA, CDR2 SQIVND (reference sequence). CDR3: CASSLGDNYNEQFF. The CDR3 nucleotides are TGTGCCAGTAGTCTCGGAGACAACTACAATGAGCAGTTCTTC.

This clonotype appeared many times. V is TRBV7-3 and J is TRBJ2-5, with a weak D call TRBD2 (5 bases). The CDR3 is 14 residues long. V gave up 2 bases and J gave up 0 bases, with 7 bases separating them. Germline CDR1 SGHTA, CDR2 FQGTGA. The CDR3 loop reads CASSLFGNQETQYF. The CDR3 coding sequence is TGTGCCAGCAGCTTATTCGGGAACCAAGAGACCCAGTACTTC. Full variable domain (rest looked up from reference TRBV7-3 and TRBJ2-5): GAGVSQTPSNKVTEKGKYVELRCDPISGHTALYWYRQSLGQGPEFLIYFQGTGAADDSGLPNDRFFAVRPEGSVSTLKIQRTERGDSAVYLCASSLFGNQETQYFGPGTRLLVL.

The chain has TRBV7-2 and TRBJ1-5; maybe TRBD1 (5 bases). The CDR3 runs 15 residues. Germline V gene data show CDR1 as SGHTA and CDR2 as FQGNSA. The germline V and J ends were trimmed by 5 bases and 7 bases, with 18 bases remaining between them. In DNA, the CDR3 is TGTGCCAGCAGCCCAAGGGTAGGCGAGGGGCAGCCCCAGCATTTT. Translating it yields CASSPRVGEGQPQHF.

The chain links TRBV4-2 to TRBJ2-3; no clear D gene. The CDR3 consists of 12 residues. V was cut by 0 bases and J by 7 bases, with 5 bases left in between. The germline V gene encodes CDR1 LGHNA and CDR2 YNFKEQ. CDR3 region: CASSQDQNTQYF. CDR3 bases: TGTGCCAGCAGCCAAGATCAAAATACGCAGTATTTT.

This clonotype occurred many times. This rearrangement joins TRBV7-9 to TRBJ1-1, with D unclear. The CDR3 runs 14 residues. The V end lost 5 bases, the J end lost 1 base, and 11 bases lay between the germline ends. The germline gives CDR1 SEHNR, CDR2 FQNEAQ (reference sequence). CDR3 in DNA: TGTGCCAGCAGCGCCCAAACGGGGAACACTGAAGCTTTCTTT. This encodes CASSAQTGNTEAFF.

There are a few counts of this clonotype. The J gene is TRBJ2-2, the V gene TRBV29-1; D assignment may be TRBD1 or TRBD2 (6 bases each). Trimming shortened V by 7 bases and J by 3 bases, and 18 bases separated the two germline ends. CDR3 size: 15 residues. Per germline, CDR1 SQVTM and CDR2 ANQGSEA. CDR3 coding DNA: TGCAGCGGCGTCCTTTGGGGGGCATACACCGGGGAGCTGTTTTTT. Protein: CSGVLWGAYTGELFF.

DNA of the CDR3: TGCGCCAGCAGCTACGAGTTACCTTCACGAGGGGAGCAGTACTTC. Translated, it gives CASSYELPSRGEQYF. The gene calls are TRBV5-1 and TRBJ2-7, with a tentative D call TRBD2 (5 bases). The germline V and J ends were trimmed by 3 bases and 7 bases, with 20 bases remaining between them. In germline, CDR1 is SGHRS, CDR2 YFSETQ. The CDR3 runs 15 residues.

With regard to this clonotype: A much larger clone lies a single base off, so this may be a read error. This chain joins TRBV30 and TRBJ2-2, with 11 bases matching TRBD2. CDR1 is GTSNPN, CDR2 SVGIG, per germline (reference sequence). The CDR3 spans 14 residues. CDR3 sequence: CAWKTSGNTGERFF. CDR3 sequence (DNA): TGTGCCTGGAAGACTAGCGGGAACACCGGGGAGCGGTTTTTT. The whole variable domain, filled in from reference TRBV30 and TRBJ2-2, reads SQTIHQWPATLVQPVGSPLSLECTVEGTSNPNLYWYRQAAGRGLQLLFYSVGIGQISSEVPQNLSASRPQDRQFILSSKKLLLSDSGFYLCAWKTSGNTGERFFGEGSRLTVL.

Many counts were recorded for this clonotype. The J gene is TRBJ2-1, the V gene TRBV5-1; D is possibly TRBD2 (5 bases). The CDR3 sequence is 16 residues long. Trimming stripped 1 base from V and 0 bases from J, with 11 bases between. Germline loops: CDR1 SGHRS, CDR2 YFSETQ. The CDR3 region is CASSLNWRVSYNEQFF. The CDR3 DNA reads TGCGCCAGCAGCTTGAATTGGCGGGTCTCCTACAATGAGCAGTTCTTC.

This clonotype was picked up many times. The V gene is TRBV29-1, the J gene TRBJ1-1; D gene ambiguous. There are 12 residues in the CDR3. CDR1 SQVTM and CDR2 ANQGSEA come from the germline V gene. Deletions cut 7 bases from V and 1 base from J, with 10 bases between. CDR3: CSATLENTEAFF. CDR3 DNA: TGCAGCGCAACCCTGGAGAACACTGAAGCTTTCTTT. The full variable domain, with the rest looked up from reference TRBV29-1 and TRBJ1-1, is SAVISQKPSRDICQRGTSLTIQCQVDSQVTMMFWYRQQPGQSLTLIATANQGSEATYESGFVIDKFPISRPNLTFSTLTVSNMSPEDSSIYLCSATLENTEAFFGQGTRLTVV.

Many counts were recorded for this clonotype. Here the CDR3 reads CASSTDKATGTEQFF. CDR3 nucleotide sequence: TGTGCCAGCAGCACCGACAAGGCTACAGGTACTGAGCAGTTCTTC. V and J are TRBV7-9 and TRBJ2-1, with D possibly being TRBD1 (5 bases). Germline-derived CDR1 and CDR2 are SEHNR and FQNEAQ (reference sequence). Trimming left V 5 bases short and J 9 bases short, with 20 bases between. CDR3 length equals 15 residues.

This clonotype was picked up many times. This chain uses TRBV11-2 with TRBJ2-5, with D possibly being TRBD1 (6 bases). V lost 1 base to trimming and J lost 2 bases, with 11 bases between them. CDR1 and CDR2 from the germline V gene are SGHAT and FQNNGV. This CDR3 is 15 amino acids long. CDR3 residues: CASSLVGGPQETQYF. For the CDR3, the DNA is TGTGCCAGCAGCTTAGTTGGGGGCCCGCAAGAGACCCAGTACTTC.

Regarding this clonotype: A read error is possible here, since a much larger clone lies one base away. The V and J genes are TRBV12-3 or TRBV12-4 and TRBJ1-1; the D is unclear. The CDR3 contains 13 residues. The CDR3 region has the DNA TGTGCCAGCAGTCTTCAGTTGAACATTGAAGCTTTCTTT. It codes for CASSLQLNIEAFF.

The chain uses TRBV19 and TRBJ2-3; weak D call: TRBD2 (6 bases). This CDR3 spans 17 amino acids. Trimming pared 6 bases from V and 3 bases from J, leaving 22 bases between. The germline CDR1 and CDR2 sequences are LNHDA and SQIVND (reference sequence). For the CDR3, the DNA is TGTGCCAGTAGCCCCGGGCCTGGTAGCGGAAAGACAGATACGCAGTATTTT. Translated, it gives CASSPGPGSGKTDTQYF.

This clonotype showed up just once. Just one base apart from a much larger clone, this may be a read error. The chain joins TRBV6-5 to TRBJ1-1, with 8 bases fitting TRBD1. The CDR3 has 14 residues. Per the germline V gene, CDR1 is MNHEY and CDR2 is SVGAGI. The CDR3 is CATHRGGMNTEALF. The CDR3 DNA is TGTGCCACCCACAGGGGGGGGATGAACACTGAAGCTCTCTTT.